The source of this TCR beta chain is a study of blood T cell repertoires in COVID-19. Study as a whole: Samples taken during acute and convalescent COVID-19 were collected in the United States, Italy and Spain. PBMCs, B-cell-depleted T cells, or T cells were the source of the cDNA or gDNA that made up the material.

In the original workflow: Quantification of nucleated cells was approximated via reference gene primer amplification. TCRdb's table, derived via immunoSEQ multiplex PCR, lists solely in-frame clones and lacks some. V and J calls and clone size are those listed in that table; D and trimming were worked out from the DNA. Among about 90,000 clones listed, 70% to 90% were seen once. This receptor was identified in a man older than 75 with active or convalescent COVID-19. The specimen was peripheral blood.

CDR3: CASSPWGGRSTDTQYF. The CDR3, as DNA: TGTGCCAGTAGCCCCTGGGGCGGGAGGTCGACAGATACGCAGTATTTT. The chain uses TRBV19 and TRBJ2-3; 8 bases are shared with TRBD2. CDR1 and CDR2 from the germline V gene are LNHDA and SQIVND (reference sequence). The CDR3 length is 16 residues. Germline trimming cut 6 bases from V and 3 bases from J; bases unmatched to any gene: 11.